The 11 T cell receptor beta chains listed next were all sequenced from one sample in a study of CD8+CD57+ T cells in acquired aplastic anemia. Sequenced patients had shown CD8+CD57+ cell expansion by flow cytometry. CDR3 and TCR beta VDJ profiling relied on a genomic DNA template. TCRdb re-called the reads through MiXCR, storing one row per CDR3 protein. This sample has about 98,000 distinct CDR3 sequences; 55% to 75% occur once, and the top ten carry 65%. Sequenced: sorted CD4+, CD8+, or CD8+CD57+ T cells (not recorded which) from PBMCs. All receptors come from a human donor with aplastic anemia.

This clonotype was found a few times. V and J are TRBV12-3 or TRBV12-4 and TRBJ1-2; D is undetermined. Trimming left V 3 bases short and J 11 bases short, with 19 bases between. The CDR3 covers 14 residues. CDR3 amino acids: CASSLPGFQPRYTF. Here the CDR3 DNA reads TGTGCCAGCAGTTTGCCCGGCTTTCAACCGAGGTACACCTTC.

This clonotype occurred many times. J is TRBJ2-7 and V is TRBV25-1; tentative D call: TRBD1 (5 bases). Germline values: CDR1 MGHDK, CDR2 SYGVNS. This CDR3 is 15 amino acids long. Trimming left V 2 bases short and J 5 bases short, with 16 bases between. The DNA for the CDR3 is TGTGCCAGCAGTGAAACTTCCAGGGTTAGGGACGAGCAGTACTTC. It codes for CASSETSRVRDEQYF.

By its share, this clonotype is medium-sized. The chain recombines TRBV7-9 with TRBJ2-7; D is unresolved. The CDR3 loop spans 13 amino acids. Germline V gene data show CDR1 as SEHNR and CDR2 as FQNEAQ (reference sequence). The V end lost 2 bases, the J end lost 3 bases, and 8 bases lay between the germline ends. CDR3 nucleotides: TGTGCCAGCAGCTTACCAGAGAACTACGAGCAGTACTTC. Its translation: CASSLPENYEQYF.

The chain links TRBV29-1 to TRBJ1-1, with TRBD1 matching 9 bases. CDR3 size: 14 residues. Trimming cost V 6 bases and J 0 bases; bases outside gene matches: 5. The germline V gene encodes CDR1 SQVTM and CDR2 ANQGSEA. The CDR3: CSVQQGAVNTEAFF. For the CDR3, the DNA is TGCAGCGTCCAACAGGGGGCGGTGAACACTGAAGCTTTCTTT.

The V call is TRBV20-1, the J call TRBJ1-4; no clear D gene. The CDR3 has 15 amino acids. V was clipped by 3 bases and J by 6 bases, with 17 bases between them. Germline V lookup: CDR1 DFQATT, CDR2 SNEGSKA (reference sequence). The CDR3 DNA follows: TGCAGTGCTAGGCTAGGTGAGGGCCTGGATGAAAAACTGTTTTTT. Protein sequence: CSARLGEGLDEKLFF.

The J gene is TRBJ2-7, the V gene TRBV29-1; D perhaps matches TRBD1 (6 bases). The V gene's germline CDR1 is SQVTM and CDR2 ANQGSEA. The CDR3 length is 16 residues. V gave up 7 bases and J gave up 2 bases, with 24 bases separating them. The CDR3 DNA sequence: TGCAGCGGGTTATTAGCACAGGGAAAAGTGCCCTACGAGCAGTACTTC. Its protein product is CSGLLAQGKVPYEQYF.

The chain carries TRBV6-1 and TRBJ1-5; D may be TRBD1 (6 bases). The CDR3 spans 16 residues. CDR1 MNHNS and CDR2 SASEGT come from the germline V gene. Trimming left V 2 bases short and J 4 bases short, with 15 bases between. This chain's CDR3 is CASSEWRQARNQPQHF. The DNA for the CDR3 is TGTGCCAGCAGTGAATGGAGACAGGCCCGTAATCAGCCCCAGCATTTT.

The chain links TRBV9 to TRBJ1-1, with D unresolved. The CDR3 is made up of 12 amino acids. Germline V gene sequence: CDR1 SGDLS, CDR2 YYNGEE. Trimming took 3 bases from V and 3 from J, leaving 6 bases between them. The CDR3: CASSGRDTEAFF. Here the CDR3 DNA reads TGTGCCAGCAGCGGCCGGGACACTGAAGCTTTCTTT.

CDR3 nucleotides: TGTGCCACCAGCAGAGCACAGGGGTTCAAGCAGTACTTC. This translates into CATSRAQGFKQYF. V gene TRBV15 combines with J gene TRBJ2-7; 7 nucleotides align to TRBD1. The CDR3 spans 13 residues. Germline CDR1 reads LNHNV; CDR2 reads YYDKDF (reference sequence). V dropped 1 base and J dropped 8; count of bases not matched to a gene: 5. The variable domain in full, with the rest retrieved from reference TRBV15 and TRBJ2-7, is DAMVIQNPRYQVTQFGKPVTLSCSQTLNHNVMYWYQQKSSQAPKLLFHYYDKDFNNEADTPDNFQSRRPNTSFCFLDIRSPGLGDTAMYLCATSRAQGFKQYFGPGTRLTVT.

The chain uses TRBV29-1 and TRBJ2-3, with D possibly matching TRBD1 (6 bases). V was pared by 2 bases and J by 9 bases, with 12 bases between. The CDR3 is 12 amino acids. From germline, CDR1 is SQVTM and CDR2 ANQGSEA. The DNA of the CDR3 is TGCAGCGTTGAATTGTATAGGGGGACGCAGTATTTT. It specifies CSVELYRGTQYF.

The chain links TRBV24-1 to TRBJ2-3, with 7 bases matching TRBD2. Trimming removed 3 bases from V and 5 bases from J; junction bases left unmatched: 7. Germline loops: CDR1 KGHDR, CDR2 SFDVKD. This CDR3 has 15 amino acids. CDR3: CATSDASGTEDTQYF. In DNA form, the CDR3 reads TGTGCCACCAGTGATGCCAGCGGGACGGAAGATACGCAGTATTTT.